This T cell receptor (beta chain) was sequenced in a study of CD4 and CD8 cells across lung adenocarcinoma regions. In the case of this clonotype: At one end, the junction sequence differs from germline, possibly due to a read error.

Localized lung adenocarcinoma, a non-small cell lung cancer, affected the donors. Each CDR3 protein gets one entry after TCRdb re-called the PCR reads with MiXCR. The data show some 6,500 distinct CDR3 sequences, with over 40% seen just once and about a fifth held by the top ten. The CDR3 is 15 residues long. The chain couples TRBV12-3 or TRBV12-4 to TRBJ2-3; D assignment may be TRBD1 or TRBD2 (5 bases each). This sequence originates from a female donor with lung adenocarcinoma. The CD4 and CD8 labels of this study may be unreliable. Source material: CD8+ T cells from the center of a lung tumor. The CDR3, as DNA: TGTGCCCGCAGTCCGGGGCTGGGCGCCAAGAACACGCAGTATTTC. This translates into CARSPGLGAKNTQYF.